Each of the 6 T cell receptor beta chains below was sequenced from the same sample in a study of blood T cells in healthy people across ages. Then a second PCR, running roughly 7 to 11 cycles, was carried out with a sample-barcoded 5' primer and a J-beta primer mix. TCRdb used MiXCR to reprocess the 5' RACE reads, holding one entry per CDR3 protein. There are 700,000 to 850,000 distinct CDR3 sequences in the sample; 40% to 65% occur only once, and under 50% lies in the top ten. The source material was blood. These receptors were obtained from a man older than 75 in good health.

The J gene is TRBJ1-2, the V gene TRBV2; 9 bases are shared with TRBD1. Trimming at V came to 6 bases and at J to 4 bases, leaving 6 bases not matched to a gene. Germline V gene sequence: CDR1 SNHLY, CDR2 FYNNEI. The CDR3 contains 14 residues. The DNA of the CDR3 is TGTGCCAGCAGGGCCGGACAGGGGTCCTATGGCTACACCTTC. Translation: CASRAGQGSYGYTF.

DNA for the CDR3: TGTGCCAGCAGTTTCTGGAGGGGAGGCAATCAGCCCCAGCATTTT. Protein sequence: CASSFWRGGNQPQHF. The chain joins TRBV28 to TRBJ1-5; TRBD1 might be the D (5 bases). The CDR3 is 15 amino acids. The V gene lost 3 bases and the J gene lost 2 bases, with 11 bases spanning the gap. Per the germline V gene, CDR1 is MDHEN and CDR2 is SYDVKM.

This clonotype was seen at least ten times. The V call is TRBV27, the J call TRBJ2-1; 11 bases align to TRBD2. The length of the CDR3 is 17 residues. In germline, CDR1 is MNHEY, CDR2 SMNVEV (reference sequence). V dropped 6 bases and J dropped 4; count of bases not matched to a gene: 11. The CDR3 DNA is TGTGCCAGCAGGAACCCAAGACTAGCGGGGAAATACAATGAGCAGTTCTTC. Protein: CASRNPRLAGKYNEQFF.

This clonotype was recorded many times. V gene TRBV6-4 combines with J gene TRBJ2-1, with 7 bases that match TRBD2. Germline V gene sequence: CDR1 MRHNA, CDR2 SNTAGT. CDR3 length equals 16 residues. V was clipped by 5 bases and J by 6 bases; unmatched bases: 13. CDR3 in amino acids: CASSPLGRGIGNEQFF. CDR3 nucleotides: TGTGCCAGCAGTCCCCTGGGGCGGGGGATAGGCAATGAGCAGTTCTTC.

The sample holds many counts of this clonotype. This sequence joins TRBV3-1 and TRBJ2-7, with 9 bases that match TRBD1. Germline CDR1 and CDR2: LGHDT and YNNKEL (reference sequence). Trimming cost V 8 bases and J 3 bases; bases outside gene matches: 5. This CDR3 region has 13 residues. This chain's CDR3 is CASARTGDYEQYF. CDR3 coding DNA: TGTGCCAGCGCCCGGACAGGGGACTACGAGCAGTACTTC.

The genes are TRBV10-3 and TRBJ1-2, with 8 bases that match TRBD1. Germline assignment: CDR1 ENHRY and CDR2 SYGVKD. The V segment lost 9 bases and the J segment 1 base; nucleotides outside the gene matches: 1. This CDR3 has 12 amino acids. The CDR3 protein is CAIQGDNYGYTF. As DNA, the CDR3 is TGTGCCATACAGGGGGATAACTATGGCTACACCTTC.